This T cell receptor (beta chain) appears in the sequencing data of a study of control samples from healthy donors and cancer patients. The CDR3 loop spans 16 amino acids. Germline V gene sequence: CDR1 MNHEY, CDR2 SMNVEV (reference sequence). Trimming shortened V by 5 bases and J by 0 bases, and 14 bases separated the two germline ends. Sequencing was performed with immunoSEQ multiplex PCR; in TCRdb, only in-frame clones are kept and a portion is missing. Counted here are around 100,000 clones, roughly 87% occurring once; the ten biggest clones make up about 20%. The V and J genes are TRBV27 and TRBJ1-5, with D possibly being TRBD1 (5 bases). The sequenced sample consisted of blood. The TCR originated in a woman between 50 and 59 years old in good health. The CDR3, as DNA: TGTGCCAGCAGTGCCCGGCGGGGGTATAGCAATCAGCCCCAGCATTTT. Protein product: CASSARRGYSNQPQHF.